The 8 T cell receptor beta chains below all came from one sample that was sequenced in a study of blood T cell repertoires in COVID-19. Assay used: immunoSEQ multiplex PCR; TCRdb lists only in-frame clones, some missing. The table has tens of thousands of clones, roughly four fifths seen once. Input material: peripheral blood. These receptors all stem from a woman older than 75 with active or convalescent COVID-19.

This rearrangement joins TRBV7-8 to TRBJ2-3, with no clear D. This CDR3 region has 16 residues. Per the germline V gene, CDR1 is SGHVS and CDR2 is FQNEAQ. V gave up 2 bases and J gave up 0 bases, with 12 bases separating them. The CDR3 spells CASSLSNSPSTDTQYF. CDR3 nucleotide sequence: TGTGCCAGCAGCTTAAGTAACAGCCCTAGCACAGATACGCAGTATTTT.

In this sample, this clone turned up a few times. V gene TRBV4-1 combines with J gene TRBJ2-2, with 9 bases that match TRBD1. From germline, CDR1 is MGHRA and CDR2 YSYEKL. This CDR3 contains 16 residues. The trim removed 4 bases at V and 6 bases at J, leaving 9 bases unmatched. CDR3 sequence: CASSPPGQGIAGELFF. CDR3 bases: TGCGCCAGCAGCCCTCCGGGACAGGGAATAGCCGGGGAGCTGTTTTTT.

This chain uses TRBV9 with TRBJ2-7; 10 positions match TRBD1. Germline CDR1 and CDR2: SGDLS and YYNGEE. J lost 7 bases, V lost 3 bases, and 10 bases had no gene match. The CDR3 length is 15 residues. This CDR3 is CASSGQGALGGEQYF. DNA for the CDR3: TGTGCCAGCAGCGGACAGGGGGCCCTCGGTGGTGAGCAGTACTTC.

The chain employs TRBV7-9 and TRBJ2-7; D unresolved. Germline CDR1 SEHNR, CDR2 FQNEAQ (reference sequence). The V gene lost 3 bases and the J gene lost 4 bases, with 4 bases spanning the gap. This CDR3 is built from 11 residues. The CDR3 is CASSFNYEQYF. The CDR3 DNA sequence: TGTGCCAGCAGCTTCAATTACGAGCAGTACTTC. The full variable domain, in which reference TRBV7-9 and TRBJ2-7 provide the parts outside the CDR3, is DTGVSQNPRHKITKRGQNVTFRCDPISEHNRLYWYRQTLGQGPEFLTYFQNEAQLEKSRLLSDRFSAERPKGSFSTLEIQRTEQGDSAMYLCASSFNYEQYFGPGTRLTVT.

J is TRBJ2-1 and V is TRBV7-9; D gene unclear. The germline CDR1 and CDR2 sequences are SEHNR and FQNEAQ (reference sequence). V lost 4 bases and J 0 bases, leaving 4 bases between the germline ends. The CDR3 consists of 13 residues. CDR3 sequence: CASSSRSYNEQFF. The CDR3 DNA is TGTGCCAGCAGCTCCCGCTCCTACAATGAGCAGTTCTTC.

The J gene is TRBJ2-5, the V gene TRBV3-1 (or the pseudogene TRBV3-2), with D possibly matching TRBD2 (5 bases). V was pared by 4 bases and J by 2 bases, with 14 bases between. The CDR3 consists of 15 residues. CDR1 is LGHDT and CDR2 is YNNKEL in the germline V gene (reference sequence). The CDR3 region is CASSPPDYLQETQYF. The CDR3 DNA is TGTGCCAGCAGCCCCCCCGACTACCTTCAAGAGACCCAGTACTTC.

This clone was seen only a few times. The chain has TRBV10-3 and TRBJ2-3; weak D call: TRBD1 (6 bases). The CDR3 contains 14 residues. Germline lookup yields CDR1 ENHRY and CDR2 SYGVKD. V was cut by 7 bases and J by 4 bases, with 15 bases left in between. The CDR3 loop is CAIKPGKGADTQYF. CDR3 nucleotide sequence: TGTGCCATCAAACCGGGAAAGGGGGCAGATACGCAGTATTTT.

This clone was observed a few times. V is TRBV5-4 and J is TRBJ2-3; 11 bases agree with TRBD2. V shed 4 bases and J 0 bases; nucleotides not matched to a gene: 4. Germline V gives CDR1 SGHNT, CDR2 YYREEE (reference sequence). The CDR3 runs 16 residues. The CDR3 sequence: CASSRSGGESTDTQYF. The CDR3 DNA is TGTGCCAGCAGCCGTAGCGGGGGGGAAAGCACAGATACGCAGTATTTT.